These T cell receptor beta chains were read from a single sample in a study of blood T cell repertoires in COVID-19. The protocol was immunoSEQ multiplex PCR, while the TCRdb copy is restricted to in-frame clones and leaves out a portion. The top ten hold approximately 7.5% of the sample, which has about 240,000 clones, around 81% seen once. The sequenced sample was peripheral blood. Source of these receptors: a woman of 80 years or more with COVID-19, enrolled during active disease. CDR3s include the opening cysteine and the closing phenylalanine or tryptophan. D genes are given only for firm matches. Rows may omit the clone size; those that give it use once, few, many or a size class.

V	size	J	length	D	DNA	CDR3
TRBV7-9	-	TRBJ2-3	14	TRBD2	TGTGCCAGCAGCCCAAGCGGGAGCAGCGATACGCAGTATTTT	CASSPSGSSDTQYF
TRBV5-1	-	TRBJ2-3	19	TRBD2	TGCGCCAGCAGCAGAGGACTAGCGGGAGGGAATTTTGGCACAGATACGCAGTATTTT	CASSRGLAGGNFGTDTQYF
TRBV15	once	TRBJ2-7	15	TRBD1	TGTGCCACCAGCAGCCTGGACAGGGCTGTGGGCGAGCAGTACTTC	CATSSLDRAVGEQYF
TRBV19	-	TRBJ1-3	15	TRBD1	TGTGCCAGTAGCTTGGACAGGGGCACTGCGTACACCATATATTTT	CASSLDRGTAYTIYF
TRBV5-4	few	TRBJ2-5	15	-	TGTGCCAGCCAGGCCTCGCAATATCCGTTGGAGACCCAGTACTTC	CASQASQYPLETQYF
TRBV18	-	TRBJ1-5	15	-	TGTGCCAGCTCACCAGGGAGGGCCCGCAATCAGCCCCAGCATTTT	CASSPGRARNQPQHF
TRBV9	-	TRBJ1-2	15	-	TGTGCCAGCAGCGTAGGGGACTCAGATATCCCGGGCTACACCTTC	CASSVGDSDIPGYTF
TRBV6-5	-	TRBJ2-1	15	TRBD1	TGTGCCAGCAGAGCCGCGGACAGGGCATACAATGAGCAGTTCTTC	CASRAADRAYNEQFF
TRBV9	-	TRBJ2-7	15	TRBD1	TGTGCCAGCAGCCCAGGACAGGGAGAAAACTACGAGCAGTACTTC	CASSPGQGENYEQYF
TRBV6-5	once	TRBJ1-6	14	TRBD1	TGTGCCAGCCGCCCGGACAGGGATAATTCACCCCTCCACTTT	CASRPDRDNSPLHF
TRBV29-1	-	TRBJ1-1	11	-	TGCAGCGTTGTGAGAGGACAGGAAGCTTTCTTT	CSVVRGQEAFF
TRBV19	-	TRBJ1-6	14	-	TGTGCCAGCGCGGAGGGTGGGTCGAATTCACCCCTCCACTTT	CASAEGGSNSPLHF
TRBV10-2	-	TRBJ2-3	18	TRBD1	TGCGCCAGCCGCCCTTTCCCGGGACAGGGGCCTAGCACAGATACGCAGTATTTT	CASRPFPGQGPSTDTQYF
TRBV9	few	TRBJ1-6	15	TRBD1	TGTGCCAGCAGCGCGGGACAGGGGACTACTTCACCCCTCCACTTT	CASSAGQGTTSPLHF